These T cell receptor beta chains were read from a single sample in a study of blood T cell repertoires in COVID-19. Here immunoSEQ multiplex PCR was the method, and the copy in TCRdb shows in-frame clones only, minus some. Among around 250,000 clones listed, 85% were seen once. Sequencing was performed on peripheral blood. The receptor set was obtained from a man between 50 and 59 years old with active or convalescent COVID-19. Both conserved end residues are part of each CDR3. A D gene is named only where the DNA matches it firmly. Not all rows give a size; the values are once, few, many and, for expanded clones, a class.

>TRBV10-3|NA|TRBJ2-3|NA
CAISGQVGTDTQYF
TGTGCCATCAGTGGGCAAGTGGGCACAGATACGCAGTATTTT
>TRBV12-3/TRBV12-4|few|TRBJ1-1|NA
CASRPGGVTEAFF
TGTGCCAGCAGGCCGGGCGGGGTGACTGAAGCTTTCTTT
>TRBV7-2|NA|TRBJ1-2|NA
CASSLYQGPYGYTF
TGTGCCAGCAGCTTATATCAGGGTCCCTATGGCTACACCTTC
>TRBV20-1|NA|TRBJ2-7|NA
CSAGRGEQYF
TGCAGTGCGGGAAGGGGCGAGCAGTACTTC
>TRBV5-1|once|TRBJ1-3|TRBD1
CASSLDGTDPNTIYF
TGCGCCAGCAGCTTGGATGGGACAGACCCCAACACCATATATTTT
>TRBV6-5|NA|TRBJ2-1|TRBD2
CASSYRREGYEQFF
TGTGCCAGCAGTTACAGGCGGGAGGGCTATGAGCAGTTCTTC
>TRBV25-1|NA|TRBJ2-7|NA
CASRGLSYEQYF
TGTGCCAGCAGGGGACTCTCCTACGAGCAGTACTTC
>TRBV28|NA|TRBJ2-7|NA
CASSLGEGSYEQYF
TGTGCCAGCAGTTTAGGAGAGGGATCCTACGAGCAGTACTTC
>TRBV15|NA|TRBJ2-7|NA
CATQLTGGYEQYF
TGTGCCACCCAATTGACAGGCGGATACGAGCAGTACTTC
>TRBV4-3|NA|TRBJ2-7|TRBD1
CASSQERVGPRGLEQYF
TGCGCCAGCAGCCAAGAGAGAGTGGGTCCCAGGGGGCTCGAGCAGTACTTC
>TRBV19|NA|TRBJ2-5|NA
CASSPGLTKETQYF
TGTGCCAGTAGTCCTGGACTAACAAAAGAGACCCAGTACTTC
>TRBV9|NA|TRBJ2-3|NA
CASSARDTQYF
TGTGCCAGCAGCGCGAGAGATACGCAGTATTTT
>TRBV28|once|TRBJ1-2|NA
CASNERNYGYTF
TGTGCCAGCAACGAGCGTAACTATGGCTACACCTTC
>TRBV15|few|TRBJ2-7|NA
CATSPRQGYEQYF
TGTGCCACCAGCCCCCGCCAGGGATACGAGCAGTACTTC
>TRBV19|NA|TRBJ1-3|NA
CASSIYPYSGNTIYF
TGTGCCAGTAGTATCTACCCTTATTCTGGAAACACCATATATTTT
>TRBV7-2|NA|TRBJ2-3|TRBD2
CASSLGLLAGWPDTQYF
TGTGCCAGCAGCTTAGGTTTACTAGCGGGATGGCCAGATACGCAGTATTTT
>TRBV7-8|NA|TRBJ2-7|NA
CASSLEARHHSYEQYF
TGTGCCAGCAGCTTAGAGGCCAGGCACCACTCCTACGAGCAGTACTTC
>TRBV7-9|NA|TRBJ1-5|TRBD1
CASSFDRGGQPQHF
TGTGCCAGCAGCTTCGACAGGGGGGGGCAGCCCCAGCATTTT
>TRBV11-2|NA|TRBJ2-1|NA
CASSLLKDGVRAYNEQFF
TGTGCCAGCAGCTTACTGAAGGATGGAGTAAGAGCTTACAATGAGCAGTTCTTC
>TRBV6-5|NA|TRBJ2-1|TRBD2
CASRPGTSFNEQFF
TGTGCCAGCAGACCCGGGACTAGCTTCAATGAGCAGTTCTTC
>TRBV27|NA|TRBJ1-2|TRBD1
CASSLGAGTGVDYGYTF
TGTGCCAGCAGTTTGGGGGCTGGGACAGGGGTCGACTATGGCTACACCTTC
>TRBV29-1|few|TRBJ2-6|TRBD1
CSVGDSSGANVLTF
TGCAGCGTTGGGGACAGCTCTGGGGCCAACGTCCTGACTTTC
>TRBV7-8|NA|TRBJ2-3|NA
CASSLGLAGTDTQYF
TGTGCCAGCAGCTTAGGCCTAGCAGGCACAGATACGCAGTATTTT
>TRBV3-1/TRBV3-2|NA|TRBJ1-4|TRBD1
CASSQIGTGHEKLFF
TGTGCCAGCAGCCAAATCGGGACAGGGCATGAAAAACTGTTTTTT
>TRBV6-5|few|TRBJ2-3|NA
CASHTTDTQYF
TGTGCCAGCCATACAACAGATACGCAGTATTTT
>TRBV18|NA|TRBJ1-1|NA
CASSPAGTNTEAFF
TGTGCCAGCTCACCGGCCGGGACTAACACTGAAGCTTTCTTT
>TRBV12-5|NA|TRBJ2-7|NA
CASGLSGTIHYEQYF
TGTGCTAGTGGCTTGAGCGGGACAATCCACTACGAGCAGTACTTC
>TRBV29-1|NA|TRBJ1-1|NA
CSTSPAGGALLWNTEAFF
TGCAGCACATCTCCTGCGGGGGGCGCGTTGTTATGGAACACTGAAGCTTTCTTT
>TRBV19|NA|TRBJ2-3|NA
CASSPDTGHVWDTQYF
TGTGCCAGTAGTCCAGACACGGGACATGTATGGGATACGCAGTATTTT
>TRBV6-5|NA|TRBJ1-4|TRBD1
CASRTGEVEKLFF
TGTGCCAGTCGGACAGGGGAGGTTGAAAAACTGTTTTTT
>TRBV4-3|few|TRBJ2-5|NA
CASSLIDREEETQYF
TGCGCCAGCAGCCTCATCGACAGGGAGGAAGAGACCCAGTACTTC
>TRBV5-4|few|TRBJ2-7|TRBD1
CASSSGGSYEQYF
TGTGCCAGCAGCTCAGGGGGCTCCTACGAGCAGTACTTC
>TRBV4-1|NA|TRBJ2-7|TRBD2
CASSQEPSSSWTSGIYEQYF
TGCGCCAGCAGCCAAGAACCCTCCTCCTCCTGGACTAGCGGGATCTACGAGCAGTACTTC
>TRBV19|NA|TRBJ1-1|NA
CASSMARPNTEAFF
TGTGCCAGTAGTATGGCCAGGCCGAACACTGAAGCTTTCTTT
>TRBV3-1/TRBV3-2|NA|TRBJ2-3|TRBD2
CASSPWLAGVDTQYF
TGTGCCAGCAGCCCGTGGCTAGCGGGAGTAGATACGCAGTATTTT
>TRBV27|once|TRBJ1-5|NA
CASSFGGDQPQHF
TGTGCCAGCAGTTTCGGGGGGGATCAGCCCCAGCATTTT
>TRBV3-1/TRBV3-2|NA|TRBJ1-1|TRBD1
CASSLSSTGAATEAFF
TGTGCCAGCAGCCTTTCTTCGACAGGGGCGGCCACTGAAGCTTTCTTT
>TRBV11-2|NA|TRBJ1-1|NA
CASGRDDRNTEAFF
TGTGCCAGCGGTAGGGATGACAGGAACACTGAAGCTTTCTTT
>TRBV5-8|NA|TRBJ1-1|TRBD1
CASSLDRDRGPTEAFF
TGTGCCAGCAGCTTGGACCGGGACAGGGGCCCCACTGAAGCTTTCTTT
>TRBV27|few|TRBJ1-2|TRBD1
CASSLRGDSWSTNYGYTF
TGTGCCAGCAGTTTAAGGGGGGACAGCTGGTCCACCAACTATGGCTACACCTTC
>TRBV10-2|NA|TRBJ1-5|NA
CASSESRDQPQHF
TGCGCCAGCAGTGAGTCGAGGGATCAGCCCCAGCATTTT
>TRBV10-1|NA|TRBJ2-3|TRBD2
CASRETSGSWADTQYF
TGCGCCAGCAGAGAAACTAGCGGGAGTTGGGCAGATACGCAGTATTTT
>TRBV18|NA|TRBJ1-4|TRBD1
CASSAGTGGAGEKLFF
TGTGCCAGCTCCGCCGGGACAGGGGGCGCAGGCGAAAAACTGTTTTTT
>TRBV19|NA|TRBJ2-3|TRBD1
CASSSSGTGTDTQYF
TGTGCCAGTAGTTCCTCCGGGACAGGCACAGATACGCAGTATTTT
>TRBV7-9|NA|TRBJ2-7|NA
CASSQGTAMDEQYF
TGTGCCAGCAGCCAGGGAACGGCGATGGACGAGCAGTACTTC
>TRBV28|NA|TRBJ2-1|TRBD1
CASSADDRDTRFQYNEQFF
TGTGCCAGCAGTGCGGACGACAGGGACACTCGATTCCAATACAATGAGCAGTTCTTC
>TRBV12-3/TRBV12-4|NA|TRBJ1-4|NA
CASSSRGEKLFF
TGTGCCAGCAGTTCTCGGGGTGAAAAACTGTTTTTT